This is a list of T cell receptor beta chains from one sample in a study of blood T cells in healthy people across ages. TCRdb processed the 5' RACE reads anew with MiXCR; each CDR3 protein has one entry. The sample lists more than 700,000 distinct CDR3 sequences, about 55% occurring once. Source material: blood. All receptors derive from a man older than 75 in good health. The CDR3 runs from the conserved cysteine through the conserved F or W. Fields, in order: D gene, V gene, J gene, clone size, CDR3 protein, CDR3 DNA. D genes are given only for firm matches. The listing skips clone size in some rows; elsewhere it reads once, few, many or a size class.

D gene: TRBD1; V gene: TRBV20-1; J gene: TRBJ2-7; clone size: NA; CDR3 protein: CSARDFRTGFYEQYF; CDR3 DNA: TGCAGTGCTAGAGATTTCCGGACAGGGTTCTACGAGCAGTACTTC
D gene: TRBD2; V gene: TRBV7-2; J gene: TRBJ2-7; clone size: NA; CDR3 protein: CASSLVLAGGPGEQYF; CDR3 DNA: TGTGCCAGCAGCTTAGTACTAGCGGGAGGGCCGGGGGAGCAGTACTTC
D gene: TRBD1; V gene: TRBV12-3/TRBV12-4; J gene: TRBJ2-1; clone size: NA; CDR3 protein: CASSLITDRDNEQFF; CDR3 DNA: TGTGCCAGCAGTTTAATCACCGACAGGGACAATGAGCAGTTCTTC
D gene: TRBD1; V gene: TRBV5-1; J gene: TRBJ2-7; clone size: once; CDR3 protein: CASSGKTGAIAYEQYF; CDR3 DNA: TGCGCCAGCAGCGGAAAGACAGGGGCTATCGCCTACGAGCAGTACTTC
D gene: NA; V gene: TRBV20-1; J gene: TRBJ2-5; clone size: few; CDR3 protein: CSARIRGNQETQYF; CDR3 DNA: TGCAGTGCTAGAATTAGGGGGAACCAAGAGACCCAGTACTTC
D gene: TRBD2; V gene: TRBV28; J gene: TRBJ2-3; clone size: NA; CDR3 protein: CASASRGGDTQYF; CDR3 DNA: TGTGCCAGCGCCTCTCGGGGGGGCGATACGCAGTATTTT
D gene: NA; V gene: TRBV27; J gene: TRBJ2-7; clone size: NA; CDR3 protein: CASRRGNSYEQYF; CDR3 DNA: TGTGCCAGCAGGCGGGGAAACTCCTACGAGCAGTACTTC
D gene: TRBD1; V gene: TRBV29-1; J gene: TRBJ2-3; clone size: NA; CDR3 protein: CSVEHRGNTDTQYF; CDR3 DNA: TGCAGCGTTGAGCACAGGGGGAACACAGATACGCAGTATTTT
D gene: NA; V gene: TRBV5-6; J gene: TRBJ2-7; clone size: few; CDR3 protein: CASSLGDALISYEQYF; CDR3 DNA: TGTGCCAGCAGCTTGGGGGACGCCTTGATCTCCTACGAGCAGTACTTC
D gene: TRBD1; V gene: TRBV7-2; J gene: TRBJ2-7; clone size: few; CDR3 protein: CASSFGDRAYEQYF; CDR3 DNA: TGTGCCAGCAGCTTCGGGGACAGGGCCTACGAGCAGTACTTC
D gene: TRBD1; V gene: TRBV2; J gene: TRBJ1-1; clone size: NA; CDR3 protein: CASKQQGAYTEAFF; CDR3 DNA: TGTGCCAGCAAACAACAGGGGGCATACACTGAAGCTTTCTTT
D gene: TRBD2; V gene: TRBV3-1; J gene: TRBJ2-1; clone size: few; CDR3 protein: CASSQGRTSGNEQFF; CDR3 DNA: TGTGCCAGCAGCCAAGGGAGGACTAGCGGGAATGAGCAGTTCTTC
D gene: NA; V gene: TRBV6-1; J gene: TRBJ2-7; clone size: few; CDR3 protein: CASSERAPVSYEQYF; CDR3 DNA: TGTGCCAGCAGTGAAAGAGCACCCGTCTCCTACGAGCAGTACTTC
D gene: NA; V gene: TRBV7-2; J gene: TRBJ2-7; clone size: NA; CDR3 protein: CASSIPGADTSRYEQYF; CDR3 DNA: TGTGCCAGCAGCATACCCGGGGCGGACACCTCCCGCTACGAGCAGTACTTC
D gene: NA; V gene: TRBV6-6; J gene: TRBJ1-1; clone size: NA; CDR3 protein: CASSTITEAFF; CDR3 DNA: TGTGCCAGCAGTACCATCACTGAAGCTTTCTTT
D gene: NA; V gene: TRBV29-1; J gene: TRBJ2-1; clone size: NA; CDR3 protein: CSVERAVADPYNEQFF; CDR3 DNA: TGCAGCGTTGAACGGGCGGTAGCGGACCCTTACAATGAGCAGTTCTTC
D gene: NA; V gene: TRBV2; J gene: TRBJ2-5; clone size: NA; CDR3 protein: CASSSSYVETQYF; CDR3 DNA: TGTGCCAGCAGTAGTAGCTACGTGGAGACCCAGTACTTC
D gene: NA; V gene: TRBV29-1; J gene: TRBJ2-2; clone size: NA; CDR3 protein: CSVRIVPAGELFF; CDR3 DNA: TGCAGCGTCAGGATCGTGCCCGCCGGGGAGCTGTTTTTT
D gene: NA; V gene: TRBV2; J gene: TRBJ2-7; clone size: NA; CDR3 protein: CASFRELGSYEQYF; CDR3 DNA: TGTGCCAGCTTCAGGGAGTTGGGTTCCTACGAGCAGTACTTC
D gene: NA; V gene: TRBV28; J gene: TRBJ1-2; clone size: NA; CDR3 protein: CAISREPDYGYTF; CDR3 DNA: TGTGCCATCAGCAGGGAGCCGGACTATGGCTACACCTTC
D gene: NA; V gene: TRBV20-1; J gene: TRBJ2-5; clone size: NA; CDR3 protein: CSAPGEGARETQYF; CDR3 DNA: TGCAGTGCCCCGGGTGAAGGGGCTCGGGAGACCCAGTACTTC
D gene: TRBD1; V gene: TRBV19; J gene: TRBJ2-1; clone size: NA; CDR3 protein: CASSIPTGGYYNEQFF; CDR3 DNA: TGTGCCAGTAGTATACCTACAGGGGGTTACTACAATGAGCAGTTCTTC
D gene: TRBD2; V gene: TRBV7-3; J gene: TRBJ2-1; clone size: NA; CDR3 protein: CASRLTRLAGSNEQFF; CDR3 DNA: TGTGCCAGCAGGTTAACCAGGCTAGCGGGAAGCAATGAGCAGTTCTTC
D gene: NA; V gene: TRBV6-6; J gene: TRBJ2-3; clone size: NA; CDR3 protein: CASSPVLATGERYAYF; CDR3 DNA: TGTGCCAGCAGTCCAGTCCTAGCGACTGGGGAGAGATACGCGTATTTT
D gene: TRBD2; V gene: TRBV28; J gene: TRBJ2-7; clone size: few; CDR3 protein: CASSSRTSLREYF; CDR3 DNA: TGTGCCAGCAGTAGTCGGACTAGCCTGAGGGAGTACTTC
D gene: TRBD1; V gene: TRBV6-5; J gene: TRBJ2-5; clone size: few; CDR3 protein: CASRLPGQRYF; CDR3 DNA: TGTGCCAGCAGATTACCGGGACAGAGGTACTTC
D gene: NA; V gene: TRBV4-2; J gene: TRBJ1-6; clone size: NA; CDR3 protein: CASSYRDNNSPLHF; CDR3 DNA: TGTGCCAGCAGTTACCGGGACAACAATTCACCCCTCCACTTT
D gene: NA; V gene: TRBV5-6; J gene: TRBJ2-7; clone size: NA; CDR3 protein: CASSLANGHEQYF; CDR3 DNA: TGTGCCAGCAGCTTGGCCAACGGGCACGAGCAGTACTTC
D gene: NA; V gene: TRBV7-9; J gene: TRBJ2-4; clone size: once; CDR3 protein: CASSSGYERYF; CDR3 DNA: TGTGCCAGCAGCTCCGGATACGAGCGGTACTTC
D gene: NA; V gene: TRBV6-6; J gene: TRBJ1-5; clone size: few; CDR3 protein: CASSYFTDNQPQHF; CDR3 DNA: TGTGCCAGCAGTTATTTTACAGACAATCAGCCCCAGCATTTT
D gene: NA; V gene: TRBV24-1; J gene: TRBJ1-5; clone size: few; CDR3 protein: CATSDGLLPWGNQPQHF; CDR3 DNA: TGTGCCACCAGTGATGGCCTTTTGCCGTGGGGCAATCAGCCCCAGCATTTT
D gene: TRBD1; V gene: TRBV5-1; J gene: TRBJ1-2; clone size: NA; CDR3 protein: CASSDPGQGNYGYTF; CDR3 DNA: TGCGCCAGCAGCGACCCGGGACAGGGGAACTATGGCTACACCTTC
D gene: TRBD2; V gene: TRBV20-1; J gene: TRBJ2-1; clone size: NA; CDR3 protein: CSGSKGGGAGSEQFF; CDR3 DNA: TGCAGTGGGTCGAAAGGTGGCGGAGCGGGGAGTGAGCAGTTCTTC
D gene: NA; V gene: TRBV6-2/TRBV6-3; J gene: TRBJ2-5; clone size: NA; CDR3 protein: CASSYEDNRAYNEQYF; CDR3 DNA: TGTGCCAGCAGTTACGAGGACAACAGGGCATACAATGAGCAGTACTTC